The T cell receptor beta chain under discussion was sequenced for a study of OX40 agonist ivuxolimab in advanced cancers. Background for the entire study: Ivuxolimab, which targeted the costimulatory receptor OX40 (CD134), was an agonistic, fully human IgG2 monoclonal antibody. Peripheral TCRbeta sequencing aimed to test whether ivuxolimab altered TCR sequence diversity and caused clonal T-cell expansion. Of the 50 or so patients in dose escalation, some 20 had hepatocellular carcinoma, about 15 had melanoma, 9 had renal cell carcinoma and 9 had head and neck cancer. The paper reports the monotherapy dose-escalation portion (N of about 50 patients) of the phase I ivuxolimab trial. Patients were allowed to have had prior anti-PD-1, anti-PD-L1 or anti-CTLA-4 therapy, and 30% to 50% of the dose-escalation patients had previously received checkpoint inhibitors. Intravenous ivuxolimab was administered to patients every 2 weeks at six dose levels: 0.01, 0.1, 0.3, 1.5, 3 and 10 mg/kg. A male proportion of nearly 85% and a mean age of 60 years, ranging from about 23 to 90, were recorded for the dose-escalation cohort. Partial responses were achieved by three dose-escalation patients, of whom one had hepatocellular carcinoma and two had cutaneous melanoma. Summary of the overall study and its limitations: Which antigens the clonally expanded peripheral T cells were specific for was not determined. Low levels of normalized T-cell clonal expansion were also seen in some patients who did not respond. Clonal expansion of both CD4+ and CD8+ blood T cells was observed from baseline to week 6 at doses 0.1 to 3.0 mg/kg. In the 0.1-3.0 mg/kg groups, partial responders had among the lowest normalized peripheral clonal expansion, particularly in CD8+ T cells. After ivuxolimab, expanded clones were on average more numerous among CD8+ T cells than among CD4+ T cells.

Patients with a history of autoimmune disease or receiving systemic immunosuppression were excluded from the trial. Peripheral blood for TCR sequencing was drawn from every dose cohort at baseline, at cycle 4 day 1 and at cycle 7 day 1. Samples came from an open-label, multicenter, first-in-human phase I dose-escalation trial of ivuxolimab. Adults with locally advanced or metastatic melanoma, renal cell, hepatocellular, or head and neck squamous cell carcinoma were enrolled in the trial. Before TCR sequencing, CD4+ and CD8+ T cells were separately sorted from peripheral blood. To sequence the TCRbeta CDR3 region, genomic DNA was isolated from the sorted cells. The immunoSEQ Assay was used for sequencing of TCRbeta CDR3 regions. Not all clones reach the TCRdb copy of this immuneACCESS table, which keeps in-frame sequences only. Checked studies attribute under half of the gap to unresolved V genes and leave the rest unexplained. The sample table contains 150,000 to 180,000 clones; only one count was recorded for 90% to 95% of them. The ten biggest clones cover around 0.28% of the sample.

CDR3 length: 14 amino acids, cysteine to phenylalanine. The CDR3 DNA has 42 bases and is translated from base 1. CDR1 SGHRS and CDR2 YFSETQ were looked up in the germline V gene. V is cut back by 0 bases and J by 8 bases, with 4 bases in the junction unmatched. On this clone: Its antigen remains undetermined. The record has no base qualities; no much larger clone is one base away.

This TCR came from an adult with an advanced solid tumor such as melanoma, head and neck, liver or kidney cancer. The sample in question was CD4+ or CD8+ T cells sorted from blood, obtained in a trial of the OX40 agonist ivuxolimab. The V and J genes are TRBV5-1 and TRBJ2-2; TRBD2 matches 7 bases in the middle. CDR3 sequence: CASSLDPSGGELFF. The DNA reads TGCGCCAGCAGCTTGGACCCTAGCGGAGGGGAGCTGTTTTTT.